This T cell receptor beta chain originates from a study of human T cells and chemical hapten exposure. Specified time point: patch test 1, 2 weeks after DPC sensitization. The sample's treatment: therapeutic diphenylcyclopropenone sensitization with weekly scalp DPC. The starting material, unfractionated whole blood, was used for total RNA extraction. This clonotype was detected only a few times. Its target is unknown. The library attached unique molecular identifiers to individual cDNA molecules. TCRdb redid the calling of the RACE reads with MiXCR, one entry per CDR3 protein. The sample has tens of thousands of distinct CDR3 sequences, roughly a tenth seen once; the top ten hold 2% to 2.5%. With 5 bases clipped from V and 1 base from J, the junction kept 10 bases outside the gene matches. The CDR3 runs 16 residues. Germline V gives CDR1 MNHNS, CDR2 SASEGT. Study-level results: The donor cohort had alopecia, so its immune response may not match that of healthy people. Expanded TCRs showed more large CDR3 clusters than pre-sensitization or healthy control sets.

The V call is TRBV6-1, the J call TRBJ1-1; 7 bases fit TRBD1. The specimen was whole blood, collected in connection with sensitization to the hapten diphenylcyclopropenone (DPC). The TCR originated in a man aged 40-49 years with alopecia areata. Some clones in this sample may be carry-over from other donors' samples. CDR3 sequence: CASSPRYRGENTEAFF. CDR3 in DNA: TGTGCCAGCAGTCCTCGCTACAGGGGCGAGAACACTGAAGCTTTCTTT.